The T cell receptor (beta chain) under discussion was sequenced for a study of T cells in Graves' hyperthyroidism and ophthalmopathy. The TCR beta CDR3 regions underwent amplification using RNA transcripts as the source. The HTBI set primed first-round TCR CDR3 RT-PCR. TCRdb independently ran MiXCR on the multiplex PCR reads; one entry per CDR3 protein. The sample holds 600,000 to 750,000 distinct CDR3 sequences, 15% to 20% seen once. Per the germline V gene, CDR1 is SGHRS and CDR2 is YFSETQ. V was cut by 4 bases and J by 2 bases, with 9 bases left in between. The CDR3 is made up of 14 amino acids. The TCR sequence derives from a man in his forties or fifties with Graves' hyperthyroidism. Sequencing input: blood. This chain connects TRBV5-1 to TRBJ1-4, with a weak D call TRBD1 (6 bases). CDR3 nucleotide sequence: TGCGCCAGCAGCCGAGGGGGTACTAATGAAAAACTGTTTTTT. Protein: CASSRGGTNEKLFF.